Each of the 30 T cell receptor beta chains below was sequenced from the same sample in a study of blood T cell repertoires in COVID-19. The protocol was immunoSEQ multiplex PCR, while the TCRdb copy is restricted to in-frame clones and leaves out a portion. The data show 200,000 to 300,000 clones, about 70% seen once. Sequencing was carried out using peripheral blood. The receptors originated from a woman of 80 years or more with acute or convalescent COVID-19.

The V call is TRBV5-1, the J call TRBJ1-1; a weak D match, TRBD1 (5 bases). This CDR3 contains 14 residues. Germline loops: CDR1 SGHRS, CDR2 YFSETQ. V shed 4 bases and J shed 1 base, with 11 bases lying between them. CDR3 bases: TGCGCCAGCAGCATCGCGCAGGGGAACACTGAAGCTTTCTTT. The encoded protein is CASSIAQGNTEAFF.

This clone has a handful of counts. The chain combines TRBV4-1 with TRBJ1-1; no firm D call. V dropped 4 bases and J dropped 4 bases, with 16 bases sitting between them. This CDR3 is 15 amino acids long. Per the germline V gene, CDR1 is MGHRA and CDR2 is YSYEKL. The CDR3 nucleotides are TGCGCCAGCAGCCTTGTTCGGGGAGGGAGCACTGAAGCTTTCTTT. It yields the protein CASSLVRGGSTEAFF.

The chain is built from TRBV4-3 and TRBJ1-1, with TRBD1 as a possible D gene (6 bases). The V end was cut by 3 bases, the J end by 5 bases, with 13 bases between. This CDR3 has 14 residues. Germline values: CDR1 LGHNA, CDR2 YSLEER. Here the CDR3 DNA reads TGCGCCAGCAGCCAGGCTACAGGGTGGACTGAAGCTTTCTTT. It yields the protein CASSQATGWTEAFF.

Concerning this clone: Other nucleotide sequences in the sample specify the same CDR3. This chain links TRBV6-5 with TRBJ1-1; D is unclear. With 5 bases removed from V and 5 bases from J, the gap between germline ends came to 12 bases. Germline CDR1 and CDR2: MNHEY and SVGAGI. CDR3 length: 13 residues. The CDR3 bases are TGTGCCAGCAGTAGAGGACTGGGGACTGAAGCTTTCTTT. Its protein product is CASSRGLGTEAFF.

The chain combines TRBV5-6 with TRBJ2-4, with D possibly TRBD1 on 7 matching bases. This CDR3 has 16 amino acids. The germline gives CDR1 SGHDT, CDR2 YYEEEE. V dropped 1 base and J dropped 5 bases, with 16 bases sitting between them. CDR3 DNA: TGTGCCAGCAGCTTGCTTGGGCAGGGGGGTGAAAACATTCAGTACTTC. It yields the protein CASSLLGQGGENIQYF.

The chain has TRBV10-3 and TRBJ1-3; 7 bases map to TRBD1. V was clipped by 6 bases and J by 1 base; unmatched bases: 3. This CDR3 spans 14 amino acids. CDR1 and CDR2 from the germline V gene are ENHRY and SYGVKD. The DNA for the CDR3 is TGTGCCATCAGGGAGACAGGGTCTGGAAACACCATATATTTT. The encoded protein is CAIRETGSGNTIYF.

V gene TRBV11-2 combines with J gene TRBJ2-5; D is undetermined. The ends were cut back, 11 bases at V and 4 bases at J, with 5 bases in the middle. CDR1 SGHAT and CDR2 FQNNGV come from the germline V gene. The CDR3 extends over 9 amino acids. CDR3 nucleotides: TGTGCCTCCGGAGAGACCCAGTACTTC. This sequence encodes CASGETQYF.

This clone occurred many times. The chain couples TRBV18 to TRBJ1-2; a possible D gene is TRBD1 (6 bases). Germline CDR1 reads KGHSH; CDR2 reads LQKENI. Trimming stripped 3 bases from V and 8 bases from J, with 13 bases between. This CDR3 region has 13 residues. The CDR3 region is CASSPLKGDGYTF. The CDR3, as DNA: TGTGCCAGCTCACCCCTTAAGGGGGACGGCTACACCTTC.

J is TRBJ1-5 and V is TRBV7-2, with D maybe TRBD1 (5 bases). The CDR3 spans 15 residues. Germline lookup yields CDR1 SGHTA and CDR2 FQGNSA. The ends were cut back, 1 base at V and 10 bases at J, with 17 bases in the middle. Here the CDR3 reads CASSLEGSPGRPQHF. CDR3 coding DNA: TGTGCCAGCAGCTTAGAGGGGTCCCCCGGGCGCCCCCAGCATTTT.

This chain uses TRBV6-1 with TRBJ2-7; 8 nucleotides align to TRBD1. The CDR3 is 19 amino acids. V lost 3 bases and J lost 1; bases outside the gene matches: 17. Germline assignment: CDR1 MNHNS and CDR2 SASEGT. The CDR3 reads CASSEAKPGQGFISYEQYF. The DNA for the CDR3 is TGTGCCAGCAGTGAGGCCAAACCCGGACAGGGTTTCATTTCCTACGAGCAGTACTTC.

The chain joins TRBV15 to TRBJ2-7, with a possible D match to TRBD1 (5 bases). The V end lost 1 base, the J end lost 5 bases, and 15 bases lay between the germline ends. Germline V gene lookup returns CDR1 LNHNV and CDR2 YYDKDF (reference sequence). This CDR3 contains 15 residues. CDR3 region: CATSRGGQGGHEQYF. CDR3 in DNA: TGTGCCACCAGCAGAGGGGGCCAGGGTGGGCACGAGCAGTACTTC.

The rearrangement uses TRBV4-1 and TRBJ1-2; 9 bases are a match to TRBD1. Germline V gives CDR1 MGHRA, CDR2 YSYEKL. The CDR3 covers 13 residues. Trimming at V came to 4 bases and at J to 3 bases, leaving 0 bases not matched to a gene. As DNA, the CDR3 is TGCGCCAGCAGCCGGGACAGGGACTATGGCTACACCTTC. It specifies CASSRDRDYGYTF.

This clone was found a few times. This CDR3 reads CASVGTGANSPLHF. The CDR3, as DNA: TGTGCCAGCGTAGGGACAGGCGCTAATTCACCCCTCCACTTT. The chain combines TRBV2 with TRBJ1-6; 8 bases map to TRBD1. Germline V gives CDR1 SNHLY, CDR2 FYNNEI. V dropped 8 bases and J dropped 6; count of bases not matched to a gene: 6. The CDR3 is 14 residues long.

This sequence joins TRBV5-1 and TRBJ2-2; a possible D gene is TRBD2 (5 bases). The CDR3 is 15 residues long. From germline, CDR1 is SGHRS and CDR2 YFSETQ. V was shortened by 3 bases and J by 3 bases, with 12 bases between the two germline ends. This CDR3 is CASSSDGVYTGELFF. The CDR3 DNA follows: TGCGCCAGCAGCTCGGACGGGGTTTACACCGGGGAGCTGTTTTTT.

The V gene is TRBV5-1, the J gene TRBJ2-6, with 8 bases identical to TRBD1. Germline CDR1 reads SGHRS; CDR2 reads YFSETQ. CDR3 size: 18 residues. The V segment lost 1 base and the J segment 0 bases; nucleotides outside the gene matches: 6. CDR3 bases: TGCGCCAGCAGCTTGAAAGGACAGGGCGGCTCTGGGGCCAACGTCCTGACTTTC. It yields the protein CASSLKGQGGSGANVLTF.

This clone was seen at least ten times. The chain couples TRBV5-1 to TRBJ2-5; 7 bases match TRBD1. V lost 4 bases, J lost 7 bases, and 16 bases stayed unmatched. This CDR3 spans 16 amino acids. Germline V gives CDR1 SGHRS, CDR2 YFSETQ. As DNA, the CDR3 is TGCGCCAGCAGCCCCCGGACAGGCCTAGGGTTTGGGACCCAGTACTTC. Translated, it gives CASSPRTGLGFGTQYF.

The chain joins TRBV2 to TRBJ1-2; TRBD1 aligns across 12 bases. Germline V gene lookup returns CDR1 SNHLY and CDR2 FYNNEI. Trimming removed 4 bases from V and 7 bases from J; junction bases left unmatched: 4. The CDR3 totals 14 residues. CDR3 in amino acids: CASSGDRGPGGYTF. The CDR3 nucleotides are TGTGCCAGCAGTGGGGACAGGGGGCCTGGTGGCTACACCTTC.

J is TRBJ2-3 and V is TRBV6-5; a weak D match, TRBD1 (5 bases). This CDR3 region has 13 residues. In germline, CDR1 is MNHEY, CDR2 SVGAGI. Trimming removed 5 bases from V and 4 bases from J, with 10 bases in between. The CDR3 region has the DNA TGTGCCAGCAGTCCTGCAGGGCCAGATACGCAGTATTTT. It codes for CASSPAGPDTQYF.

This clone was detected once. J is TRBJ2-6 and V is TRBV2, with D possibly being TRBD2 (5 bases). The V gene's germline CDR1 is SNHLY and CDR2 FYNNEI. The CDR3 loop spans 13 amino acids. Trimming removed 8 bases from V and 2 bases from J, with 7 bases in between. The chain's CDR3 is CASRGTGANVLTF. The CDR3 DNA reads TGTGCCAGCCGGGGTACTGGGGCCAACGTCCTGACTTTC.

The chain combines TRBV5-4 with TRBJ2-1; TRBD2 aligns across 7 bases. The CDR3 is 15 residues long. Per the germline V gene, CDR1 is SGHNT and CDR2 is YYREEE (reference sequence). The V segment lost 8 bases and the J segment 1 base; nucleotides outside the gene matches: 9. CDR3 sequence: CASTPERDSYNEQFF. The CDR3, as DNA: TGTGCCAGTACCCCCGAGCGGGATTCCTACAATGAGCAGTTCTTC. The variable domain in full, with the rest retrieved from reference TRBV5-4 and TRBJ2-1, is ETGVTQSPTHLIKTRGQQVTLRCSSQSGHNTVSWYQQALGQGPQFIFQYYREEENGRGNFPPRFSGLQFPNYSSELNVNALELDDSALYLCASTPERDSYNEQFFGPGTRLTVL.

CDR3 bases: TGTGCCAGCAGCTCCTTGGACAGGGCGTCTTTAGCTTTCTTT. Translation gives CASSSLDRASLAFF. This rearrangement joins TRBV11-2 to TRBJ1-1; TRBD1 matches at 8 bases. There are 14 residues in the CDR3. Trimming at V came to 4 bases and at J to 10 bases, leaving 11 bases not matched to a gene. Germline lookup yields CDR1 SGHAT and CDR2 FQNNGV.

This chain links TRBV4-2 with TRBJ2-1, with 10 positions matching TRBD2. Unmatched junction bases numbered 4, after V lost 2 bases and J lost 3 bases. Per germline, CDR1 LGHNA and CDR2 YNFKEQ. The length of the CDR3 is 16 residues. CDR3 protein: CASSQSAGGHYNEQFF. The CDR3 DNA sequence: TGTGCCAGCAGCCAATCAGCGGGAGGGCACTACAATGAGCAGTTCTTC.

The V call is TRBV11-2, the J call TRBJ2-1; tentatively, D is TRBD1 (6 bases). The ends were cut back, 5 bases at V and 1 base at J, with 12 bases in the middle. The germline V gene encodes CDR1 SGHAT and CDR2 FQNNGV. This CDR3 has 15 residues. The CDR3: CASSPQQGSYNEQFF. The CDR3, as DNA: TGTGCCAGCAGCCCCCAACAGGGATCCTACAATGAGCAGTTCTTC. The full variable domain, rest sourced from reference TRBV11-2 and TRBJ2-1, is EAGVAQSPRYKIIEKRQSVAFWCNPISGHATLYWYQQILGQGPKLLIQFQNNGVVDDSQLPKDRFSAERLKGVDSTLKIQPAKLEDSAVYLCASSPQQGSYNEQFFGPGTRLTVL.

The gene calls are TRBV27 and TRBJ2-5, with a tentative D call TRBD1 (6 bases). Germline CDR1 reads MNHEY; CDR2 reads SMNVEV (reference sequence). Trimming pared 5 bases from V and 0 bases from J, leaving 19 bases between. This CDR3 contains 17 residues. The CDR3 loop reads CASSKGQGKRYQETQYF. CDR3 sequence (DNA): TGTGCCAGCAGTAAGGGGCAGGGGAAGAGGTACCAAGAGACCCAGTACTTC.

The genes are TRBV5-5 and TRBJ1-5; 9 bases map to TRBD1. Germline trimming cut 5 bases from V and 2 bases from J; bases unmatched to any gene: 5. The CDR3 consists of 15 residues. Germline V gives CDR1 SGHKS, CDR2 YYEKEE (reference sequence). The CDR3 here is CASRGQGDGNQPQHF. The DNA of the CDR3 is TGTGCCAGCAGGGGACAGGGCGATGGCAATCAGCCCCAGCATTTT.

The rearrangement links TRBV28 to TRBJ1-3; a possible D gene is TRBD1 (6 bases). The CDR3 covers 13 residues. The V end was cut by 8 bases, the J end by 4 bases, with 12 bases between. Per germline, CDR1 MDHEN and CDR2 SYDVKM. The DNA of the CDR3 is TGTGCCAGCTACAGGGACCCCGGAAACACCATATATTTT. Protein sequence: CASYRDPGNTIYF.

This chain joins TRBV12-3 or TRBV12-4 and TRBJ1-5; no clear D gene. The V and J ends lost 8 bases and 5 bases respectively, with 10 bases between them. This CDR3 spans 12 amino acids. The CDR3 sequence is CASSYGDQPQHF. The CDR3 DNA is TGTGCCAGCTCATACGGGGATCAGCCCCAGCATTTT.

The rearrangement joins TRBV28 to TRBJ2-7, with 11 bases lining up with TRBD1. The germline CDR1 and CDR2 sequences are MDHEN and SYDVKM. The length of the CDR3 is 14 residues. V was clipped by 6 bases and J by 4 bases; unmatched bases: 5. CDR3 nucleotides: TGTGCCAGCAGAGGGACAGGGGGAACGTACGAGCAGTACTTC. It codes for CASRGTGGTYEQYF.

This chain joins TRBV2 and TRBJ2-7, with D uncertain. V lost 6 bases and J 3 bases, leaving 12 bases between the germline ends. The germline gives CDR1 SNHLY, CDR2 FYNNEI. This CDR3 region has 13 residues. The CDR3 nucleotides read TGTGCCAGCAGGTCTTGGGCAGACTACGAGCAGTACTTC. Translating gives CASRSWADYEQYF.

The chain recombines TRBV5-1 with TRBJ1-1; 7 bases are shared with TRBD1. The CDR3 runs 16 residues. CDR1 is SGHRS and CDR2 is YFSETQ in the germline V gene. V dropped 0 bases and J dropped 0; count of bases not matched to a gene: 5. In DNA form, the CDR3 reads TGCGCCAGCAGCTTGGCCAGGGGGAACATGAACACTGAAGCTTTCTTT. Its translation: CASSLARGNMNTEAFF.